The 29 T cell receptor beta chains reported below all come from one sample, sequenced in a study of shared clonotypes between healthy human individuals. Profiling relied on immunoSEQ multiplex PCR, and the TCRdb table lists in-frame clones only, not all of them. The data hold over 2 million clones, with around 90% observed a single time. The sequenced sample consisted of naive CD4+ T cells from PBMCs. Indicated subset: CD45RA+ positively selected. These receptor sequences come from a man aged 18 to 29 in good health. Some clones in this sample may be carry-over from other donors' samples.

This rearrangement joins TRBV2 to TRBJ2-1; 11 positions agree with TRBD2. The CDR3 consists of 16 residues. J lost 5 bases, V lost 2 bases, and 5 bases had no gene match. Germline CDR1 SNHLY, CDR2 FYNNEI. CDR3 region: CASSEQGLAVHNEQFF. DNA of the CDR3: TGTGCCAGCAGTGAACAGGGACTAGCGGTTCACAATGAGCAGTTCTTC.

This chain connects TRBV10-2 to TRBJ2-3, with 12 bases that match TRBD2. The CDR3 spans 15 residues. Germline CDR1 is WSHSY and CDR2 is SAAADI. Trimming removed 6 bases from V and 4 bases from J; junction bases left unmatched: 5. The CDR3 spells CASSPTSGRSDTQYF. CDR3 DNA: TGCGCCAGCAGCCCGACTAGCGGGAGATCAGATACGCAGTATTTT.

CDR3 nucleotides: TGTGCCATCAGTGGACAGGGGCCTGACAATGAGCAGTTCTTC. Encoded protein: CAISGQGPDNEQFF. The rearrangement uses TRBV10-3 and TRBJ2-1, with 8 bases lining up with TRBD1. Trimming at V came to 4 bases and at J to 5 bases, leaving 4 bases not matched to a gene. This CDR3 is built from 14 residues. CDR1 and CDR2 from the germline V gene are ENHRY and SYGVKD.

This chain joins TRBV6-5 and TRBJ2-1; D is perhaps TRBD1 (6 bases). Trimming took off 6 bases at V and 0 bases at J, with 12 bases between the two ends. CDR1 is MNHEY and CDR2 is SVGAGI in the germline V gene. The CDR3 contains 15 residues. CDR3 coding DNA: TGTGCCAGCAGGGGCAGGGACAACTCCTACAATGAGCAGTTCTTC. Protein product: CASRGRDNSYNEQFF.

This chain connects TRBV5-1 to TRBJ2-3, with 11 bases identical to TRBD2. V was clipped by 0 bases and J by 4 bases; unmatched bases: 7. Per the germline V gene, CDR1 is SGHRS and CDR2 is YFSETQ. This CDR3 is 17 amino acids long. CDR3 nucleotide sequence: TGCGCCAGCAGCTTGGGATTGCTAGCGGGAGGTTCAGATACGCAGTATTTT. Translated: CASSLGLLAGGSDTQYF.

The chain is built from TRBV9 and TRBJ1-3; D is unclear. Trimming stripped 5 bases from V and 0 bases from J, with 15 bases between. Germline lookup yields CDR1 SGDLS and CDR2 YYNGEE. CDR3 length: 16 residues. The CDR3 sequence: CASSQTGSSSGNTIYF. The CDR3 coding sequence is TGTGCCAGCAGTCAGACGGGTTCGAGCTCTGGAAACACCATATATTTT.

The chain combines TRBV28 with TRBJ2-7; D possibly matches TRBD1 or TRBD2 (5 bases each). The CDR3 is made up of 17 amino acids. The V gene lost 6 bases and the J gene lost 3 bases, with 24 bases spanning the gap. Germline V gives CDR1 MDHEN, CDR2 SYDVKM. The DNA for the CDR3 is TGTGCCAGCAGCCCAAGGTGGGGGACCCCCGACGGCTACGAGCAGTACTTC. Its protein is CASSPRWGTPDGYEQYF.

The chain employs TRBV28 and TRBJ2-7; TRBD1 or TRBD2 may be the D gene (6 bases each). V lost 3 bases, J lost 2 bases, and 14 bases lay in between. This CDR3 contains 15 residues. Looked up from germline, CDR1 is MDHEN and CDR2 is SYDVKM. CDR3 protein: CASSLGGGGTYEQYF. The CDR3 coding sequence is TGTGCCAGCAGTTTGGGTGGAGGGGGGACCTACGAGCAGTACTTC.

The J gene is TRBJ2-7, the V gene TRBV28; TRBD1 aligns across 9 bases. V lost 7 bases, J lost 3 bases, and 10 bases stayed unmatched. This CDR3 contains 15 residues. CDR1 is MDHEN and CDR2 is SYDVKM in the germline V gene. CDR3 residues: CASTSPGQGYYEQYF. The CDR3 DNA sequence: TGTGCCAGCACGTCTCCGGGACAGGGCTACTACGAGCAGTACTTC.

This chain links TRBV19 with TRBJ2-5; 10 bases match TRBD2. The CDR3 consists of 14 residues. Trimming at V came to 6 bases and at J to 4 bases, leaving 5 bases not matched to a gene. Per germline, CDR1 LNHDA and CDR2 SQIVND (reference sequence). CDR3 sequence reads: CASRPSGSRETQYF. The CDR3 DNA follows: TGTGCCAGTAGGCCTAGCGGGAGTCGAGAGACCCAGTACTTC.

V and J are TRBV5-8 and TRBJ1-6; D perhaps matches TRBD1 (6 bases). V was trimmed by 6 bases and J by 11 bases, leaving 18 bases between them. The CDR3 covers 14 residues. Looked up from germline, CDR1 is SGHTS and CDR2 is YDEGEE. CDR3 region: CASTITGNAAPLHF. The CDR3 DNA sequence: TGTGCCAGCACCATCACAGGGAACGCGGCACCCCTCCACTTT.

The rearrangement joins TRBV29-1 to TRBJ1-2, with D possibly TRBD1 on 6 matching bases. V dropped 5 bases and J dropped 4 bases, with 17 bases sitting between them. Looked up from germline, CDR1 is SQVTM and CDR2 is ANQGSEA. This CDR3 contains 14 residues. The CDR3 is CSVKRSGERYGYTF. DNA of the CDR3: TGCAGCGTTAAAAGATCAGGGGAACGCTATGGCTACACCTTC. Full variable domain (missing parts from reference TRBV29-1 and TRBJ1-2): SAVISQKPSRDICQRGTSLTIQCQVDSQVTMMFWYRQQPGQSLTLIATANQGSEATYESGFVIDKFPISRPNLTFSTLTVSNMSPEDSSIYLCSVKRSGERYGYTFGSGTRLTVV.

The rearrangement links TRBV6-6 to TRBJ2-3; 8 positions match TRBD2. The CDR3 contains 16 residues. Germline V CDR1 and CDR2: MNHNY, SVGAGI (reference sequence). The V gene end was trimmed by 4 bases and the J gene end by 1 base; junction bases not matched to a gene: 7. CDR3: CASSWVSGRGTDTQYF. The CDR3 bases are TGTGCCAGCAGTTGGGTAAGCGGGAGAGGCACAGATACGCAGTATTTT.

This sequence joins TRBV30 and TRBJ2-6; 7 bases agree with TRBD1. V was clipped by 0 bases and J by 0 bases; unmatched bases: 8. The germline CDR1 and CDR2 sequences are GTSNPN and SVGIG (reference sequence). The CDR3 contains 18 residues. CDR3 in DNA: TGTGCCTGGAGTGTAGGACAGGTAATCTACTCTGGGGCCAACGTCCTGACTTTC. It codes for CAWSVGQVIYSGANVLTF.

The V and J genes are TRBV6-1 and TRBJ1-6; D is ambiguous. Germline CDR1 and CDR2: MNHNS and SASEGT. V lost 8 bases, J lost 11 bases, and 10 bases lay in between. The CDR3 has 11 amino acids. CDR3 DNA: TGTGCCAGCGGGGAGTATCCACCCCTCCACTTT. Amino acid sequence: CASGEYPPLHF.

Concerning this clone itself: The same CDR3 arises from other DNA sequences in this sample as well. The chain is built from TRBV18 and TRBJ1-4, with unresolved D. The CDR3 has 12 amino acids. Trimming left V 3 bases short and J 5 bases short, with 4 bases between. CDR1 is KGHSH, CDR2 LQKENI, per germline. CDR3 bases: TGTGCCAGCTCACCCCAGAATGAAAAACTGTTTTTT. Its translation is CASSPQNEKLFF.

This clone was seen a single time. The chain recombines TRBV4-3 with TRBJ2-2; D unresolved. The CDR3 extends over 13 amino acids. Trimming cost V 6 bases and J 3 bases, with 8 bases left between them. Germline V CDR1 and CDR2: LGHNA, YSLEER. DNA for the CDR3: TGCGCCAGCAGGGGCGCGGACACCGGGGAGCTGTTTTTT. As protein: CASRGADTGELFF.

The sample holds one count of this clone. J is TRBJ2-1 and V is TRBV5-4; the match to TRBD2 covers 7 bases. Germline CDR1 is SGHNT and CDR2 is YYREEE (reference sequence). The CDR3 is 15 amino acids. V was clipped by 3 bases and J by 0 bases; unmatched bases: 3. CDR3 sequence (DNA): TGTGCCAGCAGCTCTAGCGGTCCCTCCTACAATGAGCAGTTCTTC. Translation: CASSSSGPSYNEQFF.

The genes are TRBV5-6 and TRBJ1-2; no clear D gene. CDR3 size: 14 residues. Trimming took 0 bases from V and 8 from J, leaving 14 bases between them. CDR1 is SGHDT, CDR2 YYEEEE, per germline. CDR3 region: CASSLESSTGGYTF. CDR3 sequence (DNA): TGTGCCAGCAGCTTGGAGAGCTCCACGGGCGGCTACACCTTC.

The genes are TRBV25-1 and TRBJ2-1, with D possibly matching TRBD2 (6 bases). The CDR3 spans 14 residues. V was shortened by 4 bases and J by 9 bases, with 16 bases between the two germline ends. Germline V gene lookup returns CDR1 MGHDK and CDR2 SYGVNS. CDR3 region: CASSVGGRASEQFF. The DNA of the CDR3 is TGTGCCAGCAGTGTCGGGGGTAGGGCTTCTGAGCAGTTCTTC.

Here the CDR3 reads CASRRGAYTGELFF. The CDR3 DNA reads as TGTGCCAGCAGGAGGGGCGCGTACACCGGGGAGCTGTTTTTT. The chain carries TRBV27 and TRBJ2-2; D assignment may be TRBD1 or TRBD2 (5 bases each). V lost 6 bases and J 3 bases, leaving 11 bases between the germline ends. The CDR3 loop spans 14 amino acids. The germline V gene encodes CDR1 MNHEY and CDR2 SMNVEV (reference sequence).

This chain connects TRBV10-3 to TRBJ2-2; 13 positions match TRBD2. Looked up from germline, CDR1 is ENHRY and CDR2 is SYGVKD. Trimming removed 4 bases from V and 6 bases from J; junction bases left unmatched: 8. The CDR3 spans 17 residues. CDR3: CAISGTSGRAFAGELFF. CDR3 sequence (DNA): TGTGCCATCAGTGGCACTAGCGGGAGGGCGTTTGCCGGGGAGCTGTTTTTT.

The CDR3 coding sequence is TGTGCCAGCAGCCTTTTAGCGGGGGTTAACACCGGGGAGCTGTTTTTT. Protein product: CASSLLAGVNTGELFF. This rearrangement joins TRBV5-4 to TRBJ2-2; 9 bases align to TRBD2. CDR3 length equals 16 residues. The germline V gene has CDR1 SGHNT and CDR2 YYREEE (reference sequence). Unmatched junction bases numbered 6, after V lost 4 bases and J lost 2 bases.

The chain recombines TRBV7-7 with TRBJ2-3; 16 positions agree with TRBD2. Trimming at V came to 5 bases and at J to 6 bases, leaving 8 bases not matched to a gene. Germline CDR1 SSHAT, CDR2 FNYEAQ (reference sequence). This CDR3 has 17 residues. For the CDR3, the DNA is TGTGCCAGCAGCCCCTCGGGACTAGCGGGAGGGGTGGATACGCAGTATTTT. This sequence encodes CASSPSGLAGGVDTQYF.

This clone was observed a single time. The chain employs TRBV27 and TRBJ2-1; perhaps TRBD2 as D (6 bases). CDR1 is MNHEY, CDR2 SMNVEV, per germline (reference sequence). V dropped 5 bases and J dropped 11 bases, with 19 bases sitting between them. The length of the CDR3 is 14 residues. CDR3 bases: TGTGCCAGCAGTCCCGTCGCTCTCGGGAGTAAGCAGTTCTTC. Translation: CASSPVALGSKQFF.

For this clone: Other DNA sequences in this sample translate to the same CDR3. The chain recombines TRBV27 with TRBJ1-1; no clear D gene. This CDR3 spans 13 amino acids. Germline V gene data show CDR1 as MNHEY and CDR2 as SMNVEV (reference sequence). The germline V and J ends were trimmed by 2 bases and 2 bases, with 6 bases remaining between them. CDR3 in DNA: TGTGCCAGCAGTTTAGGGCGAAACACTGAAGCTTTCTTT. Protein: CASSLGRNTEAFF.

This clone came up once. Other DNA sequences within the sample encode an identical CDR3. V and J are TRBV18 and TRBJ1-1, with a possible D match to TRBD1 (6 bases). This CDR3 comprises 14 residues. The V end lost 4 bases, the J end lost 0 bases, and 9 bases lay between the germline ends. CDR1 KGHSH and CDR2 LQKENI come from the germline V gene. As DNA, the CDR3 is TGTGCCAGCTCACGTACAGGGATGAACACTGAAGCTTTCTTT. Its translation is CASSRTGMNTEAFF.

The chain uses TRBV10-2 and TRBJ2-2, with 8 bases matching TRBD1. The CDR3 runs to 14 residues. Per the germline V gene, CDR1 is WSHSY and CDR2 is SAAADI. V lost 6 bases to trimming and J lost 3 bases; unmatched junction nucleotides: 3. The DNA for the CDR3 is TGCGCCAGCAGGCAGGGGGCGGACACCGGGGAGCTGTTTTTT. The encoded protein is CASRQGADTGELFF.

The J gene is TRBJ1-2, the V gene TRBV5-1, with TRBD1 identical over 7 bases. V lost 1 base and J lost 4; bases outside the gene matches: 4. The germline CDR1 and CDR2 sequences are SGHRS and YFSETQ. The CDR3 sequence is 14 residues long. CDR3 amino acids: CASSLNTGAYGYTF. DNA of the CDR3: TGCGCCAGCAGCTTGAATACAGGGGCCTATGGCTACACCTTC. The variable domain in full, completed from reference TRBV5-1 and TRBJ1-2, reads KAGVTQTPRYLIKTRGQQVTLSCSPISGHRSVSWYQQTPGQGLQFLFEYFSETQRNKGNFPGRFSGRQFSNSRSEMNVSTLELGDSALYLCASSLNTGAYGYTFGSGTRLTVV.